The clone carrying this TCR beta chain was picked up a small number of times. Trimming took 9 bases from V and 2 from J, leaving 12 bases between them. The CDR3 extends over 13 amino acids. CDR1 is SEHNR, CDR2 FQNEAQ, per germline (reference sequence). Full-length variable regions came from constant-region reverse primers plus semi-nested Nested Universal Primer A PCR. Via MiXCR, TCRdb re-called the 5' RACE reads, giving one row per CDR3 protein. The repertoire consists of approximately 53,000 distinct CDR3 sequences, with around 28% occurring once and the leading ten covering roughly 3.3%. This clonotype was obtained from a female donor with breast cancer. The rearrangement links TRBV7-9 to TRBJ2-3; D not resolved. The sequenced material came from tumor-infiltrating memory CD4+ T cells sorted from the breast tumor. Stated subset: memory CD4+ T cells, CD4+CD45RO+CD25-. The CDR3 region is CASSGSYTDTQYF. In DNA, the CDR3 is TGTGCCAGTTCTGGGTCCTACACAGATACGCAGTATTTT.